These 3 T cell receptor beta chains share one sample of origin, sequenced in a study of control samples from healthy donors and cancer patients. Only in-frame clones appear in the TCRdb table, and some are missing; sequencing was by immunoSEQ multiplex PCR. There are roughly 92,000 clones in the sample; about 88% occur only once, and less than 9% lies in the top ten. Sequencing input: blood. The receptors come from a woman in her fifties or sixties in good health.

The chain uses TRBV9 and TRBJ1-2, with TRBD1 identical over 8 bases. CDR1 and CDR2 (germline): SGDLS, YYNGEE. This CDR3 has 15 amino acids. With V trimmed by 0 bases and J by 4 bases, 5 bases remained unmatched. The CDR3 region is CASSVEGRGPYGYTF. The CDR3 coding sequence is TGTGCCAGCAGCGTAGAGGGCAGGGGGCCCTATGGCTACACCTTC.

This chain joins TRBV5-1 and TRBJ2-3; D is possibly TRBD2 (6 bases). Trimming removed 4 bases from V and 4 bases from J, with 10 bases in between. CDR3 size: 13 residues. The germline V gene has CDR1 SGHRS and CDR2 YFSETQ. DNA for the CDR3: TGCGCCAGCAGCCTGGACTATCCAGATACGCAGTATTTT. It codes for CASSLDYPDTQYF.

This chain connects TRBV9 to TRBJ2-2; TRBD2 agrees at 9 bases. CDR1 SGDLS and CDR2 YYNGEE come from the germline V gene. The ends lost 0 bases at V and 4 bases at J; junction bases unmatched: 4. This CDR3 is built from 16 residues. CDR3 in DNA: TGTGCCAGCAGCGTAGTATCACTAGCGGGCACCGGGGAGCTGTTTTTT. Residues: CASSVVSLAGTGELFF. Using reference TRBV9 and TRBJ2-2 for the parts outside the CDR3, the full variable domain is DSGVTQTPKHLITATGQRVTLRCSPRSGDLSVYWYQQSLDQGLQFLIQYYNGEERAKGNILERFSAQQFPDLHSELNLSSLELGDSALYFCASSVVSLAGTGELFFGEGSRLTVL.